This passage covers 32 T cell receptor beta chains from one sample sequenced in a study of cytomegalovirus exposure and HLA in healthy donors. PCR involved 60 Vbeta and 13 Jbeta primers. Generated by immunoSEQ multiplex PCR, the TCRdb table keeps only in-frame clones and is missing some. Altogether about 180,000 clones are present, about three quarters being singletons, with the ten largest covering more than 3.5%. The sample taken for sequencing was PBMCs. The receptors originated from a woman in her sixties in good health and CMV-seropositive.

V usage is TRBV6-1 and J usage is TRBJ2-2; 8 bases match TRBD2. Germline V gene data show CDR1 as MNHNS and CDR2 as SASEGT. There are 15 residues in the CDR3. The V gene end was trimmed by 6 bases and the J gene end by 3 bases; junction bases not matched to a gene: 6. As DNA, the CDR3 is TGTGCCAGCAGCGATGCCGGGAGGGACACCGGGGAGCTGTTTTTT. Protein product: CASSDAGRDTGELFF.

This clone turned up a few times. This chain links TRBV5-4 with TRBJ1-1, with D unclear. Germline CDR1 is SGHNT and CDR2 is YYREEE (reference sequence). This CDR3 has 12 residues. Between the trimmed V and J ends, which lost 4 bases and 4 bases, there was a span of 8 bases. The CDR3 DNA sequence: TGTGCCAGCAGCCCGCCAGGCACTGAAGCTTTCTTT. Protein sequence: CASSPPGTEAFF.

The chain links TRBV5-6 to TRBJ1-1; unclear D gene. Per germline, CDR1 SGHDT and CDR2 YYEEEE. The CDR3 loop spans 14 amino acids. V was shortened by 2 bases and J by 1 base, with 9 bases between the two germline ends. DNA of the CDR3: TGTGCCAGCAGCTTACTCGCGCCGAACACTGAAGCTTTCTTT. Translating gives CASSLLAPNTEAFF.

The gene calls are TRBV5-1 and TRBJ2-7, with 8 bases matching TRBD1. This CDR3 contains 17 residues. Trimming cost V 4 bases and J 2 bases; bases outside gene matches: 14. The V gene's germline CDR1 is SGHRS and CDR2 YFSETQ. CDR3 sequence (DNA): TGCGCCAGCAGCCCGACATTGCCGGGACAGGATACCTACGAGCAGTACTTC. This encodes CASSPTLPGQDTYEQYF.

The rearrangement links TRBV10-3 to TRBJ2-5; D possibly corresponds to TRBD2 (7 bases). The CDR3 spans 15 residues. Germline lookup yields CDR1 ENHRY and CDR2 SYGVKD. V shed 10 bases and J shed 5 bases, with 23 bases lying between them. CDR3 loop: CATLSFAGAAETQYF. Written as DNA, the CDR3 is TGTGCCACCCTATCCTTCGCGGGGGCCGCGGAGACCCAGTACTTC.

The chain uses TRBV30 and TRBJ1-4; D might be TRBD1 (5 bases). Trimming cost V 3 bases and J 7 bases, with 12 bases left between them. From germline, CDR1 is GTSNPN and CDR2 SVGIG (reference sequence). CDR3 length: 13 amino acids. CDR3 residues: CAWRTRGFEKLFF. In nucleotides, the CDR3 is TGTGCCTGGAGGACCCGGGGGTTTGAAAAACTGTTTTTT.

The genes are TRBV9 and TRBJ1-6, with D possibly TRBD1 on 6 matching bases. This CDR3 is 16 amino acids long. The germline V gene encodes CDR1 SGDLS and CDR2 YYNGEE. Trimming cost V 0 bases and J 5 bases, with 12 bases left between them. DNA for the CDR3: TGTGCCAGCAGCGTAGGGGGCAGGGGAGATAATTCACCCCTCCACTTT. It is translated as CASSVGGRGDNSPLHF.

This chain connects TRBV10-2 to TRBJ1-2; 9 positions match TRBD1. The germline V gene encodes CDR1 WSHSY and CDR2 SAAADI. This CDR3 has 15 amino acids. J lost 0 bases, V lost 8 bases, and 7 bases had no gene match. The CDR3 loop reads CASRPGTGSNYGYTF. In DNA, the CDR3 is TGCGCCAGCCGACCCGGGACAGGGTCTAACTATGGCTACACCTTC.

The V and J genes are TRBV28 and TRBJ2-6; D gene unclear. The ends were cut back, 6 bases at V and 0 bases at J, with 12 bases in the middle. CDR1 and CDR2 (germline): MDHEN, SYDVKM. CDR3 length equals 16 residues. CDR3 nucleotides: TGTGCCAGCAGCCCCGCGGAGAGCTCTGGGGCCAACGTCCTGACTTTC. This codes for CASSPAESSGANVLTF. The variable domain in full, completed from reference TRBV28 and TRBJ2-6, reads DVKVTQSSRYLVKRTGEKVFLECVQDMDHENMFWYRQDPGLGLRLIYFSYDVKMKEKGDIPEGYSVSREKKERFSLILESASTNQTSMYLCASSPAESSGANVLTFGAGSRLTVL.

The V and J genes are TRBV2 and TRBJ1-1; TRBD1 might be the D (6 bases). Deletions cut 7 bases from V and 4 bases from J, with 13 bases between. CDR1 and CDR2 from the germline V gene are SNHLY and FYNNEI. This CDR3 region has 13 residues. The CDR3 bases are TGTGCCAGCAATCGAAGGGGGACCACTGAAGCTTTCTTT. It is translated as CASNRRGTTEAFF.

The J gene is TRBJ2-1, the V gene TRBV6-5, with a possible D match to TRBD1 (5 bases). Germline loops: CDR1 MNHEY, CDR2 SVGAGI. This CDR3 has 13 residues. V was clipped by 5 bases and J by 7 bases, with 12 bases between them. The chain's CDR3 is CASSPLRGNEQFF. The CDR3 DNA reads as TGTGCCAGCAGTCCTCTTAGGGGAAATGAGCAGTTCTTC.

The V and J genes are TRBV7-6 and TRBJ2-3; 8 bases are a match to TRBD2. Germline assignment: CDR1 SGHVS and CDR2 FNYEAQ. V shed 5 bases, J shed 2 bases, and the junction held 21 bases outside the gene matches. This CDR3 is built from 20 residues. The CDR3 loop is CASSPRGVAGPTLLTDTQYF. The CDR3 nucleotides read TGTGCCAGCAGCCCTAGGGGAGTAGCGGGGCCGACCCTCCTCACAGATACGCAGTATTTT.

Note on this clone: An end of the junction does not agree with germline; a read error may underlie this. Other DNA sequences within the sample encode an identical CDR3. The rearrangement links TRBV6-5 to TRBJ1-1, with 8 nucleotides matching TRBD1. CDR3 length: 15 amino acids. Germline V gene data show CDR1 as MNHEY and CDR2 as SVGAGI. The CDR3 here is CASRADRGRRPEAFF. Here the CDR3 DNA reads TGTGCCAGCAGGGCTGACAGGGGACGGCGGCCTGAAGCCTTCTTT.

The chain couples TRBV2 to TRBJ2-7, with D tentatively TRBD2 (6 bases). Trimming pared 4 bases from V and 6 bases from J, leaving 16 bases between. This CDR3 is 14 amino acids long. From germline, CDR1 is SNHLY and CDR2 FYNNEI. The CDR3 DNA is TGTGCCAGCAGTGTGGAGTGGGTGACTAGCGAGCAGTACTTC. It specifies CASSVEWVTSEQYF.

This clone has only a few counts. The chain combines TRBV19 with TRBJ1-2, with TRBD1 as a possible D gene (5 bases). This CDR3 spans 12 amino acids. The V gene's germline CDR1 is LNHDA and CDR2 SQIVND (reference sequence). V lost 3 bases and J lost 4, with 6 bases in between. CDR3 DNA: TGTGCCAGTAGTATGCAGGGCTATGGCTACACCTTC. Translating it yields CASSMQGYGYTF.

The chain carries TRBV2 and TRBJ2-7; 7 bases are a match to TRBD1. The V gene end was trimmed by 1 base and the J gene end by 5 bases; junction bases not matched to a gene: 8. Looked up from germline, CDR1 is SNHLY and CDR2 is FYNNEI. The CDR3 covers 15 residues. CDR3 in DNA: TGTGCCAGCAGTGAAGGTGACAGGGAAGGGGACGAGCAGTACTTC. It codes for CASSEGDREGDEQYF.

This rearrangement joins TRBV28 to TRBJ2-3; 8 nucleotides agree with TRBD2. The CDR3 length is 16 residues. Germline-derived CDR1 and CDR2 are MDHEN and SYDVKM. The junction had 8 bases not matched to a gene; V was cut back by 3 bases and J by 3 bases. CDR3 amino acids: CASSFLAAGGTDTQYF. In nucleotides, the CDR3 is TGTGCCAGCAGTTTTCTAGCGGCGGGGGGAACAGATACGCAGTATTTT. Based on the CDR3 plus reference TRBV28 and TRBJ2-3, the full variable domain is DVKVTQSSRYLVKRTGEKVFLECVQDMDHENMFWYRQDPGLGLRLIYFSYDVKMKEKGDIPEGYSVSREKKERFSLILESASTNQTSMYLCASSFLAAGGTDTQYFGPGTRLTVL.

This clone was detected once. The chain joins TRBV29-1 to TRBJ2-5; 11 nucleotides line up with TRBD1. The ends lost 6 bases at V and 4 bases at J; junction bases unmatched: 4. The CDR3 consists of 13 residues. Germline V gene data show CDR1 as SQVTM and CDR2 as ANQGSEA. Here the CDR3 reads CSVDRGRGETQYF. CDR3 DNA: TGCAGCGTGGACAGGGGGCGAGGAGAGACCCAGTACTTC.

The chain combines TRBV18 with TRBJ2-5; unclear D gene. The length of the CDR3 is 12 residues. Trimming took 3 bases from V and 8 from J, leaving 10 bases between them. Germline-derived CDR1 and CDR2 are KGHSH and LQKENI. CDR3 DNA: TGTGCCAGCTCACCCCCAAGGAGTACCCAGTACTTC. Its protein is CASSPPRSTQYF.

This clone was found once. This chain connects TRBV5-8 to TRBJ2-7; 8 bases are shared with TRBD2. Germline CDR1 is SGHTS and CDR2 is YDEGEE. The junction had 12 bases not matched to a gene; V was cut back by 4 bases and J by 3 bases. The CDR3 is 16 residues long. CDR3 protein: CASSRRTGLGGYEQYF. The CDR3 bases are TGTGCCAGCAGCCGCAGGACGGGACTAGGTGGCTACGAGCAGTACTTC. The whole variable domain, filled in from reference TRBV5-8 and TRBJ2-7, reads EAGVTQSPTHLIKTRGQQATLRCSPISGHTSVYWYQQALGLGLQFLLWYDEGEERNRGNFPPRFSGRQFPNYSSELNVNALELEDSALYLCASSRRTGLGGYEQYFGPGTRLTVT.

The CDR3 bases are TGTGCCAGCTCACCACCCAGACAGGGGAACTATGGCTACACCTTC. Encoded protein: CASSPPRQGNYGYTF. The rearrangement uses TRBV18 and TRBJ1-2; TRBD1 aligns across 8 bases. Germline trimming cut 0 bases from V and 2 bases from J; bases unmatched to any gene: 2. Germline V CDR1 and CDR2: KGHSH, LQKENI. CDR3 length: 15 amino acids.

This rearrangement joins TRBV6-6 to TRBJ2-1, with D possibly being TRBD2 (6 bases). Deletions cut 7 bases from V and 7 bases from J, with 17 bases between. CDR1 and CDR2 from the germline V gene are MNHNY and SVGAGI (reference sequence). This CDR3 comprises 14 residues. CDR3 DNA: TGTGCCAGCATGGGGGAGCGGGCTGGTAATGAGCAGTTCTTC. Its protein is CASMGERAGNEQFF.

The chain combines TRBV18 with TRBJ1-2; TRBD1 is a possible D gene (5 bases). Germline loops: CDR1 KGHSH, CDR2 LQKENI. The germline V and J ends were trimmed by 6 bases and 2 bases, with 16 bases remaining between them. CDR3 length: 15 residues. The CDR3 spells CASSPWEGPNYGYTF. The DNA of the CDR3 is TGTGCCAGCTCGCCCTGGGAGGGGCCCAACTATGGCTACACCTTC.

The chain couples TRBV10-3 to TRBJ2-1; D possibly corresponds to TRBD1 (5 bases). V was clipped by 3 bases and J by 7 bases, with 7 bases between them. CDR1 and CDR2 from the germline V gene are ENHRY and SYGVKD. The CDR3 spans 12 residues. The DNA for the CDR3 is TGTGCCATCAGTGACAGGGAAAATGAGCAGTTCTTC. This codes for CAISDRENEQFF.

The chain combines TRBV7-9 with TRBJ1-5; D may be TRBD1 (6 bases). CDR3 length: 15 amino acids. The V gene lost 0 bases and the J gene lost 3 bases, with 9 bases spanning the gap. Germline CDR1 reads SEHNR; CDR2 reads FQNEAQ (reference sequence). CDR3 amino acids: CASSLAGGANQPQHF. The CDR3 DNA follows: TGTGCCAGCAGCTTAGCTGGGGGGGCCAATCAGCCCCAGCATTTT.

The chain combines TRBV5-1 with TRBJ1-1, with 8 bases that match TRBD1. This CDR3 is 16 amino acids long. V trimming: 3 bases; J trimming: 4 bases; junction bases outside the gene matches: 11. Germline loops: CDR1 SGHRS, CDR2 YFSETQ. The CDR3 reads CASSSSLQGGSTEAFF. The CDR3 DNA is TGCGCCAGCAGCTCCTCCTTACAGGGGGGGAGCACTGAAGCTTTCTTT.

The genes are TRBV6-1 and TRBJ2-7; D may be TRBD1 (5 bases). This CDR3 region has 13 residues. Per germline, CDR1 MNHNS and CDR2 SASEGT. The V end lost 3 bases, the J end lost 4 bases, and 10 bases lay between the germline ends. The CDR3 here is CASSDRVTYEQYF. In nucleotides, the CDR3 is TGTGCCAGCAGTGACAGGGTGACATACGAGCAGTACTTC.

This chain joins TRBV9 and TRBJ2-1; 9 bases agree with TRBD2. The V segment lost 4 bases and the J segment 1 base; nucleotides outside the gene matches: 6. Germline CDR1 and CDR2: SGDLS and YYNGEE. The CDR3 loop spans 16 amino acids. The CDR3 sequence: CASSISSGGSYNEQFF. CDR3 DNA: TGTGCCAGCAGCATTTCCAGCGGGGGGTCCTACAATGAGCAGTTCTTC.

This clone occurred a few times. The chain carries TRBV7-6 and TRBJ1-2, with a tentative D call TRBD1 (5 bases). V lost 1 base to trimming and J lost 7 bases, with 10 bases between them. Germline V lookup: CDR1 SGHVS, CDR2 FNYEAQ. This CDR3 contains 13 residues. Here the CDR3 reads CASSLEAGLGYTF. The CDR3 coding sequence is TGTGCCAGCAGCTTAGAGGCAGGGCTTGGCTACACCTTC.

This clone was seen just once. The CDR3 DNA reads TGTGCCGGGGCGACAGGGCAGGGCTACACCTTC. Translation: CAGATGQGYTF. The chain is built from TRBV5-4 and TRBJ1-2, with 7 nucleotides matching TRBD1. Germline CDR1 reads SGHNT; CDR2 reads YYREEE (reference sequence). J gave up 8 bases and V 10 bases, and 8 bases lay outside the gene matches. The CDR3 runs 11 residues.

The rearrangement joins TRBV9 to TRBJ2-1, with D perhaps matching TRBD1 (5 bases). Looked up from germline, CDR1 is SGDLS and CDR2 is YYNGEE. With 0 bases removed from V and 7 bases from J, the gap between germline ends came to 11 bases. This CDR3 spans 14 amino acids. The CDR3 region is CASSVDQGRNEQFF. In nucleotides, the CDR3 is TGTGCCAGCAGCGTAGATCAGGGTCGGAATGAGCAGTTCTTC.

This chain joins TRBV2 and TRBJ2-5; perhaps TRBD1 as D (6 bases). The CDR3 runs 13 residues. Looked up from germline, CDR1 is SNHLY and CDR2 is FYNNEI. V shed 7 bases and J shed 3 bases, with 12 bases lying between them. The CDR3 DNA sequence: TGTGCCAGCATCCCCCGGACAGAAGAGACCCAGTACTTC. This translates into CASIPRTEETQYF.